Each of the 25 T cell receptor beta chains below was sequenced from the same sample in a study of blood T cell repertoires in COVID-19. Here immunoSEQ multiplex PCR was the method, and the copy in TCRdb shows in-frame clones only, minus some. Of approximately 190,000 clones listed, roughly 86% are singletons. Sequencing input: PBMCs or T cells enriched from blood (not recorded which). Receptor source: a woman aged 40 to 55 in a cohort exposed to, infected with or recovered from COVID-19 (not recorded which).

This clone was recorded once. This chain joins TRBV5-1 and TRBJ1-2; 10 bases agree with TRBD1. This CDR3 is 15 amino acids long. V dropped 4 bases and J dropped 0; count of bases not matched to a gene: 3. Germline CDR1 reads SGHRS; CDR2 reads YFSETQ. CDR3 nucleotides: TGCGCCAGCAGCGACAGGGGGCTCGCTAACTATGGCTACACCTTC. This sequence encodes CASSDRGLANYGYTF.

The gene calls are TRBV5-1 and TRBJ1-6; 8 bases map to TRBD1. This CDR3 has 14 residues. V was pared by 4 bases and J by 8 bases, with 5 bases of the junction left unmatched. The germline V gene has CDR1 SGHRS and CDR2 YFSETQ. CDR3 DNA: TGCGCCAGCAGCCCCGGACAGGGTGATTCACCCCTCCACTTT. Translated, it gives CASSPGQGDSPLHF.

V is TRBV4-1 and J is TRBJ1-1; 7 bases are a match to TRBD1. The CDR3 has 18 residues. Germline CDR1 reads MGHRA; CDR2 reads YSYEKL. V shed 0 bases and J 6 bases; nucleotides not matched to a gene: 16. CDR3 sequence (DNA): TGCGCCAGCAGCCAAGATCCCAGGGGGAGAACGGATCCGGCTGAAGCTTTCTTT. Its protein product is CASSQDPRGRTDPAEAFF.

J is TRBJ1-1 and V is TRBV3-1 (or the pseudogene TRBV3-2); TRBD1 agrees at 10 bases. Germline-derived CDR1 and CDR2 are LGHDT and YNNKEL (reference sequence). The V gene end was trimmed by 5 bases and the J gene end by 9 bases; junction bases not matched to a gene: 3. This CDR3 contains 12 residues. The CDR3 loop is CASSSGQGKAFF. CDR3 bases: TGTGCCAGCAGCTCGGGACAGGGGAAAGCTTTCTTT.

This chain uses TRBV7-8 with TRBJ1-5; D may be TRBD1 (6 bases). Germline CDR1 and CDR2: SGHVS and FQNEAQ. The germline V and J ends were trimmed by 0 bases and 4 bases, with 10 bases remaining between them. The CDR3 runs to 15 residues. The CDR3 reads CASSLADRPNQPQHF. CDR3 nucleotides: TGTGCCAGCAGCTTAGCAGACAGGCCGAATCAGCCCCAGCATTTT.

This clone was found once. V gene TRBV7-2 combines with J gene TRBJ1-2; TRBD1 matches 10 bases. The CDR3 covers 14 residues. V was pared by 5 bases and J by 8 bases, with 8 bases of the junction left unmatched. From germline, CDR1 is SGHTA and CDR2 FQGNSA. The CDR3 bases are TGTGCCAGCAGCATACGACAGGGGGCGTGGGGCTACACCTTC. Protein: CASSIRQGAWGYTF.

The V call is TRBV5-1, the J call TRBJ2-7; 9 bases are a match to TRBD1. This CDR3 spans 18 amino acids. The germline V gene encodes CDR1 SGHRS and CDR2 YFSETQ. The ends lost 4 bases at V and 6 bases at J; junction bases unmatched: 20. DNA of the CDR3: TGCGCCAGCAGCACCTCGGGACAGGGCCTCACCGGGGCATTCGAGCAGTACTTC. Encoded protein: CASSTSGQGLTGAFEQYF. Full variable domain (remainder filled in from reference TRBV5-1 and TRBJ2-7): KAGVTQTPRYLIKTRGQQVTLSCSPISGHRSVSWYQQTPGQGLQFLFEYFSETQRNKGNFPGRFSGRQFSNSRSEMNVSTLELGDSALYLCASSTSGQGLTGAFEQYFGPGTRLTVT.

The chain is built from TRBV9 and TRBJ1-6; D unclear. CDR3 size: 13 residues. CDR1 SGDLS and CDR2 YYNGEE come from the germline V gene. Between the trimmed V and J ends, which lost 3 bases and 7 bases, there was a span of 8 bases. The CDR3: CASSDGENSPLHF. For the CDR3, the DNA is TGTGCCAGCAGCGATGGGGAGAATTCACCCCTCCACTTT.

This chain uses TRBV4-1 with TRBJ2-7, with D possibly matching TRBD1 (6 bases). The CDR3 sequence is 15 residues long. The V gene lost 2 bases and the J gene lost 7 bases, with 18 bases spanning the gap. Germline-derived CDR1 and CDR2 are MGHRA and YSYEKL. CDR3 in amino acids: CASSQLTGLLREQYF. The CDR3 DNA is TGCGCCAGCAGCCAACTGACAGGACTCTTGAGGGAGCAGTACTTC.

The rearrangement uses TRBV5-1 and TRBJ1-1, with 7 bases aligning to TRBD1. The ends lost 5 bases at V and 4 bases at J; junction bases unmatched: 11. The CDR3 totals 15 residues. Germline V CDR1 and CDR2: SGHRS, YFSETQ. CDR3 bases: TGCGCCAGCAGTTCAGGACAGGCAGGAGGCACTGAAGCTTTCTTT. This codes for CASSSGQAGGTEAFF.

The chain joins TRBV7-9 to TRBJ1-1; the match to TRBD1 covers 7 bases. Per the germline V gene, CDR1 is SEHNR and CDR2 is FQNEAQ (reference sequence). V lost 1 base to trimming and J lost 5 bases; unmatched junction nucleotides: 7. The CDR3 is 15 residues long. CDR3 loop: CASSLGGLQGTEAFF. The CDR3, as DNA: TGTGCCAGCAGCTTAGGCGGATTACAGGGGACTGAAGCTTTCTTT. Together with reference TRBV7-9 and TRBJ1-1, the CDR3 gives the full variable domain: DTGVSQNPRHKITKRGQNVTFRCDPISEHNRLYWYRQTLGQGPEFLTYFQNEAQLEKSRLLSDRFSAERPKGSFSTLEIQRTEQGDSAMYLCASSLGGLQGTEAFFGQGTRLTVV.

The chain uses TRBV5-6 and TRBJ1-5, with 7 bases aligning to TRBD1. Per the germline V gene, CDR1 is SGHDT and CDR2 is YYEEEE. The CDR3 spans 14 residues. The V segment lost 2 bases and the J segment 3 bases; nucleotides outside the gene matches: 2. CDR3 nucleotides: TGTGCCAGCAGCTTACAGGGGTTCAATCAGCCCCAGCATTTT. Protein product: CASSLQGFNQPQHF. The variable domain in full, completed from reference TRBV5-6 and TRBJ1-5, reads DAGVTQSPTHLIKTRGQQVTLRCSPKSGHDTVSWYQQALGQGPQFIFQYYEEEERQRGNFPDRFSGHQFPNYSSELNVNALLLGDSALYLCASSLQGFNQPQHFGDGTRLSIL.

J is TRBJ2-7 and V is TRBV10-3; a weak D match, TRBD1 (6 bases). The CDR3 runs to 13 residues. CDR1 and CDR2 (germline): ENHRY, SYGVKD. V was clipped by 2 bases and J by 1 base, with 6 bases between them. The CDR3 reads CAISEDRSYEQYF. CDR3 nucleotides: TGTGCCATCAGTGAGGACAGGTCCTACGAGCAGTACTTC.

The V gene is TRBV11-1, the J gene TRBJ1-2; 7 bases are shared with TRBD1. The V gene end was trimmed by 4 bases and the J gene end by 6 bases; junction bases not matched to a gene: 5. The CDR3 is 13 amino acids. In germline, CDR1 is SGHAT, CDR2 FQDESV (reference sequence). The CDR3 region is CASSYRDSNGYTF. The CDR3, as DNA: TGTGCCAGCAGCTACCGGGACAGCAATGGCTACACCTTC.

This chain links TRBV6-1 with TRBJ2-1; 10 nucleotides align to TRBD2. The length of the CDR3 is 16 residues. J lost 8 bases, V lost 3 bases, and 10 bases had no gene match. The germline V gene has CDR1 MNHNS and CDR2 SASEGT. The CDR3 sequence is CASSELAGGPTDEQFF. CDR3 nucleotide sequence: TGTGCCAGCAGTGAGTTAGCGGGAGGTCCTACGGATGAGCAGTTCTTC.

The V and J genes are TRBV7-8 and TRBJ1-5, with D perhaps TRBD1 (6 bases). The V gene's germline CDR1 is SGHVS and CDR2 FQNEAQ. Trimming shortened V by 4 bases and J by 0 bases, and 16 bases separated the two germline ends. The CDR3 spans 17 residues. The CDR3 here is CASSSSPGVNSNQPQHF. Written as DNA, the CDR3 is TGTGCCAGCAGCTCTAGCCCAGGGGTTAATAGCAATCAGCCCCAGCATTTT. The full variable domain, in which reference TRBV7-8 and TRBJ1-5 provide the parts outside the CDR3, is GAGVSQSPRYKVAKRGQDVALRCDPISGHVSLFWYQQALGQGPEFLTYFQNEAQLDKSGLPSDRFFAERPEGSVSTLKIQRTQQEDSAVYLCASSSSPGVNSNQPQHFGDGTRLSIL.

The rearrangement uses TRBV6-2 or TRBV6-3 and TRBJ2-7; 8 positions agree with TRBD1. The CDR3 sequence is 17 residues long. V shed 2 bases, J shed 2 bases, and the junction held 11 bases outside the gene matches. Germline lookup yields CDR1 MNHEY and CDR2 SVGEGT. The CDR3 DNA follows: TGTGCCAGCAGTTACGACAGGGGTTACCTTCCGACCTACGAGCAGTACTTC. Residues: CASSYDRGYLPTYEQYF.

The chain recombines TRBV10-3 with TRBJ2-3, with 8 bases fitting TRBD2. Germline lookup yields CDR1 ENHRY and CDR2 SYGVKD. This CDR3 contains 15 residues. The V gene end was trimmed by 3 bases and the J gene end by 3 bases; junction bases not matched to a gene: 5. CDR3 bases: TGTGCCATCAGTGACGCCGCGGGAGGAACAGATACGCAGTATTTT. Amino acids: CAISDAAGGTDTQYF.

The chain links TRBV11-3 to TRBJ2-1, with D perhaps TRBD2 (5 bases). CDR1 and CDR2 (germline): SGHNT, YENEEA. The ends were cut back, 1 base at V and 7 bases at J, with 17 bases in the middle. This CDR3 spans 16 amino acids. CDR3 loop: CASSLGFRRVGNEQFF. CDR3 DNA sequence: TGTGCCAGCAGCTTAGGTTTTCGGCGGGTGGGGAATGAGCAGTTCTTC.

This clone was recorded a few times. The chain is built from TRBV28 and TRBJ1-1; 7 positions match TRBD1. Germline CDR1 reads MDHEN; CDR2 reads SYDVKM. The CDR3 loop spans 14 amino acids. The junction had 5 bases not matched to a gene; V was cut back by 7 bases and J by 0 bases. CDR3 protein: CASTPGQLNTEAFF. CDR3 coding DNA: TGTGCCAGCACTCCGGGACAGTTGAACACTGAAGCTTTCTTT.

This clone has only one observation. V is TRBV2 and J is TRBJ2-2, with 9 bases fitting TRBD2. The V gene end was trimmed by 8 bases and the J gene end by 3 bases; junction bases not matched to a gene: 13. Germline V CDR1 and CDR2: SNHLY, FYNNEI. This CDR3 has 17 residues. The CDR3 nucleotides read TGTGCCAGCCACCTCCCTCTAGCGGGATCCGACACCGGGGAGCTGTTTTTT. Residues: CASHLPLAGSDTGELFF.

This clone showed up just a few times. This chain connects TRBV10-3 to TRBJ1-5; TRBD1 matches at 8 bases. This CDR3 comprises 16 residues. Germline CDR1 reads ENHRY; CDR2 reads SYGVKD. With V trimmed by 4 bases and J by 2 bases, 7 bases remained unmatched. CDR3 coding DNA: TGTGCCATCAGTGGAGACAGGGGTCTGCGCAATCAGCCCCAGCATTTT. Translation gives CAISGDRGLRNQPQHF.

This chain links TRBV7-9 with TRBJ1-2; D possibly corresponds to TRBD1 (6 bases). The V end was cut by 6 bases, the J end by 3 bases, with 17 bases between. The CDR3 runs 15 residues. Germline CDR1 SEHNR, CDR2 FQNEAQ (reference sequence). The CDR3 loop is CASSQSGTKHYGYTF. In nucleotides, the CDR3 is TGTGCCAGCAGTCAATCCGGGACAAAACACTATGGCTACACCTTC.

This clone was seen just once. The chain has TRBV4-3 and TRBJ2-5, with D unresolved. This CDR3 is 13 amino acids long. The V gene lost 5 bases and the J gene lost 1 base, with 8 bases spanning the gap. Germline V gene data show CDR1 as LGHNA and CDR2 as YSLEER. The CDR3 coding sequence is TGCGCCAGCAGCTTACAGTTCCAAGAGACCCAGTACTTC. Its protein is CASSLQFQETQYF.

The chain recombines TRBV29-1 with TRBJ2-7; D may be TRBD1 (5 bases). Germline lookup yields CDR1 SQVTM and CDR2 ANQGSEA. The CDR3 runs 13 residues. Trimming stripped 3 bases from V and 6 bases from J, with 15 bases between. This chain's CDR3 is CSVEARGLGEQYF. The CDR3 DNA reads TGCAGCGTTGAGGCAAGGGGCTTAGGCGAGCAGTACTTC.